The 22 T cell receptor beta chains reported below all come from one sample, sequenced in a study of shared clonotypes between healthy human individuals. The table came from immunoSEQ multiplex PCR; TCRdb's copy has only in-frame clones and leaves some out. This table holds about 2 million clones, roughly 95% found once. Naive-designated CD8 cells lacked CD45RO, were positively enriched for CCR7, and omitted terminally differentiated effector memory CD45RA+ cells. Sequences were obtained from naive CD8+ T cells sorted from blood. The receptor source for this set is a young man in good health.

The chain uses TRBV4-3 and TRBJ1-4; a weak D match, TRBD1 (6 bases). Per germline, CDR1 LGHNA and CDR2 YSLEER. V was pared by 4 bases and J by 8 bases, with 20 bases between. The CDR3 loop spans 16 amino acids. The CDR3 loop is CASSLTPTGGKEKLFF. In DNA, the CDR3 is TGCGCCAGCAGCCTTACTCCGACAGGTGGTAAGGAAAAACTGTTTTTT.

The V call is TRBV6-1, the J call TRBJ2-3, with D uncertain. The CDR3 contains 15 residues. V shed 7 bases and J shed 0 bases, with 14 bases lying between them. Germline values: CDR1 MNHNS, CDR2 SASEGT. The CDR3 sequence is CASTLSRTSTDTQYF. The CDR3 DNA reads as TGTGCCAGCACCCTGAGCCGAACAAGCACAGATACGCAGTATTTT.

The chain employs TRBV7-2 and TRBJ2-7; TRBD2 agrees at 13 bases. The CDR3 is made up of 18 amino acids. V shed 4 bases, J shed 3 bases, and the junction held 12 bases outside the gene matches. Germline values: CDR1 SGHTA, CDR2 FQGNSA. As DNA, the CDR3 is TGTGCCAGCAGCTGGAGGGTAGGACTAGCGGGGGCCGACTACGAGCAGTACTTC. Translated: CASSWRVGLAGADYEQYF.

The CDR3 DNA reads TGTGCCTGGAGTGTCACTTTCTACGAGCAGTACTTC. Translating it yields CAWSVTFYEQYF. V is TRBV30 and J is TRBJ2-7; D remains ambiguous. The V end lost 0 bases, the J end lost 3 bases, and 6 bases lay between the germline ends. The CDR3 contains 12 residues. Germline lookup yields CDR1 GTSNPN and CDR2 SVGIG (reference sequence).

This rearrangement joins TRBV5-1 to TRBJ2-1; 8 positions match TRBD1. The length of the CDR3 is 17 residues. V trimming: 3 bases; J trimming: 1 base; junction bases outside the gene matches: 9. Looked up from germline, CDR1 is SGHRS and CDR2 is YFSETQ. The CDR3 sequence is CASSYDRGRGSYNEQFF. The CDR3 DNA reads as TGCGCCAGCAGCTATGACAGGGGAAGGGGTTCCTACAATGAGCAGTTCTTC.

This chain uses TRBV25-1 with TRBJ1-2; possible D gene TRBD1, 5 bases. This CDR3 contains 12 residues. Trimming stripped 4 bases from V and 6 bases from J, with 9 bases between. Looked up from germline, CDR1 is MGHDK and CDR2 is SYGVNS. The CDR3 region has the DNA TGTGCCAGCAGTGGAGGGGTTGATGGCTACACCTTC. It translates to CASSGGVDGYTF.

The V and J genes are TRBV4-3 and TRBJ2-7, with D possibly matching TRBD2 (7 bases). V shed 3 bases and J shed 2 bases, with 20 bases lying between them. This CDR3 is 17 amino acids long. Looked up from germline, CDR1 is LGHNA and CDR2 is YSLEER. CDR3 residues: CASSHNPPGGEAYEQYF. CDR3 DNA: TGCGCCAGCAGCCACAATCCCCCGGGGGGCGAGGCCTACGAGCAGTACTTC.

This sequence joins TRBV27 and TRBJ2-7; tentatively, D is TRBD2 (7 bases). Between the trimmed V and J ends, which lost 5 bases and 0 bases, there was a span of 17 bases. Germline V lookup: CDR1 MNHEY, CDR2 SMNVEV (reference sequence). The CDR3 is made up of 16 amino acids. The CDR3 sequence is CASSPSGGPLSYEQYF. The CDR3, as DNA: TGTGCCAGCAGTCCCTCCGGGGGGCCCCTCTCCTACGAGCAGTACTTC.

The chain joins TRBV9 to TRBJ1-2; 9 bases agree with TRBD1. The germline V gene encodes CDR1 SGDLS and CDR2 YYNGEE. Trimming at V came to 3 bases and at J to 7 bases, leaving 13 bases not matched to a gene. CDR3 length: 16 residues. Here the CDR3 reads CASSGTGVPLSGGYTF. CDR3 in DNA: TGTGCCAGCAGCGGGACAGGGGTCCCCCTTAGCGGTGGCTACACCTTC.

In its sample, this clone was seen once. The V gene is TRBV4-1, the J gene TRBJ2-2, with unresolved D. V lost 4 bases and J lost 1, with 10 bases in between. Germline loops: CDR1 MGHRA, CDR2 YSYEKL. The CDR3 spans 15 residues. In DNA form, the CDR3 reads TGCGCCAGCAGCCTTACAAGAATGAACACCGGGGAGCTGTTTTTT. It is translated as CASSLTRMNTGELFF.

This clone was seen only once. DNA of the CDR3: TGTGCCACCAGCCGAGCAGGGGTTAGCAATCAGCCCCAGCATTTT. The encoded protein is CATSRAGVSNQPQHF. V and J are TRBV15 and TRBJ1-5; the D gene is possibly TRBD1 (6 bases). Trimming cost V 5 bases and J 0 bases, with 11 bases left between them. Germline V gene data show CDR1 as LNHNV and CDR2 as YYDKDF (reference sequence). The CDR3 contains 15 residues.

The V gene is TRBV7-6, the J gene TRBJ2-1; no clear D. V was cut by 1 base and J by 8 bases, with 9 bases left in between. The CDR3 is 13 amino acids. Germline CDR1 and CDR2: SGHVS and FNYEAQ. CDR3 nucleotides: TGTGCCAGCAGCTTAGGTCTTATCCATGAGCAGTTCTTC. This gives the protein CASSLGLIHEQFF.

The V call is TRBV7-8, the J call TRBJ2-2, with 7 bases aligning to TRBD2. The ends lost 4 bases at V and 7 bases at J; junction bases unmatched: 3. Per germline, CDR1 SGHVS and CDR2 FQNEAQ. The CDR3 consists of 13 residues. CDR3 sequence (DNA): TGTGCCAGCAGCTCTGGGGGGGACGGGGAGCTGTTTTTT. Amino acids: CASSSGGDGELFF.

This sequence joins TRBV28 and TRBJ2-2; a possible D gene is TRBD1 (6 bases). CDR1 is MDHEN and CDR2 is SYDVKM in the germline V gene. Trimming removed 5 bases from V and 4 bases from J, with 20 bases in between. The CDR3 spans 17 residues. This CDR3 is CASSLLFPTGPTGELFF. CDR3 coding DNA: TGTGCCAGCAGTCTGCTTTTCCCGACAGGTCCCACCGGGGAGCTGTTTTTT.

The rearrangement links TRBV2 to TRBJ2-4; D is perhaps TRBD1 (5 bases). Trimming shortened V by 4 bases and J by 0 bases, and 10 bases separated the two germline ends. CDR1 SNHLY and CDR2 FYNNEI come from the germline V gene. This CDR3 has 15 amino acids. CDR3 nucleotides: TGTGCCAGCAGTGGGGCAGGGTTAGCCAAAAACATTCAGTACTTC. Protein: CASSGAGLAKNIQYF.

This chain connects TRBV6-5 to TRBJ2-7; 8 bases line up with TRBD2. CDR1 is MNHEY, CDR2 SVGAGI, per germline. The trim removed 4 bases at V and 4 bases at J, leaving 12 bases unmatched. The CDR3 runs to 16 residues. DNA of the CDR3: TGTGCCAGCAGTTTAATAGCGGGAAATATCCAGTACGAGCAGTACTTC. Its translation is CASSLIAGNIQYEQYF.

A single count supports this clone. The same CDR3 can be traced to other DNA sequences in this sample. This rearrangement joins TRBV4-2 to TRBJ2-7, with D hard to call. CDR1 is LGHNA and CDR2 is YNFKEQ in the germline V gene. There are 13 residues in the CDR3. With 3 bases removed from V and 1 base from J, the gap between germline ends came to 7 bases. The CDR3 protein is CASSHGQSYEQYF. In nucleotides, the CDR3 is TGTGCCAGCAGCCATGGGCAGTCCTACGAGCAGTACTTC.

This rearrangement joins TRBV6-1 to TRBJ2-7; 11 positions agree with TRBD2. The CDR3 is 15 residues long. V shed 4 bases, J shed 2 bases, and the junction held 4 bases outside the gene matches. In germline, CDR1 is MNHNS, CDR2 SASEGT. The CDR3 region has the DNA TGTGCCAGCAGTGTTGATAGCGGGGGGGCCTACGAGCAGTACTTC. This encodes CASSVDSGGAYEQYF.

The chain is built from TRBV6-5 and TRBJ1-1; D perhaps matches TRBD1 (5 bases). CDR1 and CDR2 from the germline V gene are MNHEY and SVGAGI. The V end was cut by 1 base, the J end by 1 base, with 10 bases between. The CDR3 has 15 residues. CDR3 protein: CASSYWDGRNTEAFF. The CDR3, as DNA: TGTGCCAGCAGTTACTGGGACGGGAGGAACACTGAAGCTTTCTTT.

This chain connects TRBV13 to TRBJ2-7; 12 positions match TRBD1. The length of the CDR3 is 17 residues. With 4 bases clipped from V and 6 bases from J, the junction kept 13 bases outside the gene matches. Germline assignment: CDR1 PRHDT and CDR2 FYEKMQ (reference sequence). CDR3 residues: CASSSLGDRGLIGEQYF. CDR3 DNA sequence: TGTGCCAGCAGCTCCCTAGGGGACAGGGGGCTAATAGGCGAGCAGTACTTC.

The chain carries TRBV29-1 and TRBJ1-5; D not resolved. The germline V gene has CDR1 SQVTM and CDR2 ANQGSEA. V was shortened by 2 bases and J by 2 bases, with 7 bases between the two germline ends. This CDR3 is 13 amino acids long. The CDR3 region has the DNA TGCAGCGTTGAACCGGGAGGCAATCAGCCCCAGCATTTT. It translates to CSVEPGGNQPQHF.

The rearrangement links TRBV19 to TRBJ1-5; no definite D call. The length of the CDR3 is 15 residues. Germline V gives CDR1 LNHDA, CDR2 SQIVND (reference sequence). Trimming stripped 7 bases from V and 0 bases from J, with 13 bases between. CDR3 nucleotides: TGTGCCAGTACTCAGGACGGTTATAGCAATCAGCCCCAGCATTTT. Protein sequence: CASTQDGYSNQPQHF.